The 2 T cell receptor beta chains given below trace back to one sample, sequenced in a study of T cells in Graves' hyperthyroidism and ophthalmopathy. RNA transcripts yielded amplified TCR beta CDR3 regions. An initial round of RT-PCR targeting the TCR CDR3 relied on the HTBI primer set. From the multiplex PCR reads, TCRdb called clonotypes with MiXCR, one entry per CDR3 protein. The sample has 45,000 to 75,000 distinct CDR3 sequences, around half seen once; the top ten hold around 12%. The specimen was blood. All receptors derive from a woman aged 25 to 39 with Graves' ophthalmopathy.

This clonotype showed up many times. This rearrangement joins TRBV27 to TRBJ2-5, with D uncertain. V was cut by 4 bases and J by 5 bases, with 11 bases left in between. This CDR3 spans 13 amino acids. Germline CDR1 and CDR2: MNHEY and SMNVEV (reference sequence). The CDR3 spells CASSYLSSETQYF. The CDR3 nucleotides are TGTGCCAGCAGTTATTTATCGTCGGAGACCCAGTACTTC.

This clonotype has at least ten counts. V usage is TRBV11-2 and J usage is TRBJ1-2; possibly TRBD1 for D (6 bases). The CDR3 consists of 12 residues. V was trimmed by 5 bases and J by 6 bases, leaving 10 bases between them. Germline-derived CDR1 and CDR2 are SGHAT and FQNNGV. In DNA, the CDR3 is TGTGCCAGCAGCGCCAGGGGAGATGGCTACACCTTC. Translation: CASSARGDGYTF.